This T cell receptor beta chain emerged from a study of T cells in Graves' hyperthyroidism and ophthalmopathy. Findings of the study overall: Patients with ophthalmopathy were separated from those with stable hyperthyroidism by a 13 V-J model. The blood repertoire included most of the expanded thyroid clonotypes above 0.001. The model anticipated ophthalmopathy a median around six months pre-onset.

TCR beta CDR3 regions were amplified from RNA. The HTBI primer set served for first-round RT-PCR of the TCR CDR3. MiXCR was run by TCRdb on the multiplex PCR reads, yielding one entry per CDR3 protein. The sample consists of hundreds of thousands of distinct CDR3 sequences, roughly 14% of them appearing once. Exclusions: uncontrolled infection, other autoimmune disease, pregnancy, lactation. Germline CDR1 SGHAT, CDR2 FQNNGV. The CDR3 is 15 amino acids. V was clipped by 0 bases and J by 12 bases; unmatched bases: 14. This clonotype was counted many times. Its antigen remains unidentified. Sequenced input: blood. This clonotype was sampled from a woman between 40 and 55 years old with Graves' ophthalmopathy. The chain has TRBV11-2 and TRBJ2-7; TRBD2 matches at 7 bases. The CDR3 sequence: CASSLEVGGPRGRYF. The CDR3 region has the DNA TGTGCCAGCAGCTTAGAGGTGGGAGGGCCCCGGGGGAGGTACTTC.